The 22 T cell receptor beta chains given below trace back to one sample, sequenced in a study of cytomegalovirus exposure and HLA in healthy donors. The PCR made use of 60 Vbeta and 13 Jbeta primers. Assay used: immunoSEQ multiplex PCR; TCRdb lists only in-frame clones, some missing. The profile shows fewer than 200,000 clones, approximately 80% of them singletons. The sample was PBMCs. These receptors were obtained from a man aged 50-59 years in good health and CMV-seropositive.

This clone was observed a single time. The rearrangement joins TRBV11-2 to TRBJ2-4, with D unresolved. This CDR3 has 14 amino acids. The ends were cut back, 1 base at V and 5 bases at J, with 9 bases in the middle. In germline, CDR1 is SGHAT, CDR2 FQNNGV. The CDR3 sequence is CASSLGPAENIQYF. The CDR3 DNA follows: TGTGCCAGCAGCTTAGGGCCCGCAGAAAACATTCAGTACTTC.

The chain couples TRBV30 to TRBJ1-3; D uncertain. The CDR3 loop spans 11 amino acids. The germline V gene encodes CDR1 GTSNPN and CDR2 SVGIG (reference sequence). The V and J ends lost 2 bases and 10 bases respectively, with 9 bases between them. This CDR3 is CAWSPTGTIYF. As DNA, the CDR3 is TGTGCCTGGAGTCCAACCGGGACCATATATTTT.

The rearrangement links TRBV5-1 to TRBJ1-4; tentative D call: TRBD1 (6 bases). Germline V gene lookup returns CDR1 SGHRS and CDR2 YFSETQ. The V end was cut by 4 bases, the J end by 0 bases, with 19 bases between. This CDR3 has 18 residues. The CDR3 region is CASSPTTGGRATNEKLFF. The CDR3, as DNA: TGCGCCAGCAGCCCAACGACAGGTGGGAGGGCAACTAATGAAAAACTGTTTTTT. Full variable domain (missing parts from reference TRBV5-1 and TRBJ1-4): KAGVTQTPRYLIKTRGQQVTLSCSPISGHRSVSWYQQTPGQGLQFLFEYFSETQRNKGNFPGRFSGRQFSNSRSEMNVSTLELGDSALYLCASSPTTGGRATNEKLFFGSGTQLSVL.

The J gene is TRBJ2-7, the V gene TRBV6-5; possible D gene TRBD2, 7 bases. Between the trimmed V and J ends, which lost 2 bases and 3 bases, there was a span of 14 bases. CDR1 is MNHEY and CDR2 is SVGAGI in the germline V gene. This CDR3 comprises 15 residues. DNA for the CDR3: TGTGCCAGCAGTTACCCGGCGGGGGCGGGCTACGAGCAGTACTTC. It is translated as CASSYPAGAGYEQYF.

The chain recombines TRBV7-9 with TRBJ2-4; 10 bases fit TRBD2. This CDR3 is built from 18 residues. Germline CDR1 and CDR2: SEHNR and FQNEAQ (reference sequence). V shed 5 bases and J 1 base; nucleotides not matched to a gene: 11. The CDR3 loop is CASSLTSGGALAKNIQYF. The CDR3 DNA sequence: TGTGCCAGCAGCCTAACCAGCGGGGGGGCTCTCGCCAAAAACATTCAGTACTTC.

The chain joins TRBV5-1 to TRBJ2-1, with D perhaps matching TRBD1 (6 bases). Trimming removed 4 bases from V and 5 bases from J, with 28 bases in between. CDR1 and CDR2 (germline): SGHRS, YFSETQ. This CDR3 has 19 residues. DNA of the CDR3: TGCGCCAGCAGCAACGCACCGGGACAACGAATTGCCCAAGACAATGAGCAGTTCTTC. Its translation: CASSNAPGQRIAQDNEQFF. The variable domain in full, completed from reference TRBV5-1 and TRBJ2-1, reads KAGVTQTPRYLIKTRGQQVTLSCSPISGHRSVSWYQQTPGQGLQFLFEYFSETQRNKGNFPGRFSGRQFSNSRSEMNVSTLELGDSALYLCASSNAPGQRIAQDNEQFFGPGTRLTVL.

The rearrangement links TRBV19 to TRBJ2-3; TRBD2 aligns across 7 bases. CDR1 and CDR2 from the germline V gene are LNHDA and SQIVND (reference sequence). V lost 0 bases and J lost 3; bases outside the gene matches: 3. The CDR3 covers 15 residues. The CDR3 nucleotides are TGTGCCAGTAGTATAGACAGCGGGGTAACAGATACGCAGTATTTT. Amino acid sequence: CASSIDSGVTDTQYF.

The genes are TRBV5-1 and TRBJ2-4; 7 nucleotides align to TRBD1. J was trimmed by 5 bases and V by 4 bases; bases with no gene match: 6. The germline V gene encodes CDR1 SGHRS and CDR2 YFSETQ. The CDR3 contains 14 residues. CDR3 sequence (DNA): TGCGCCAGCAGCGTGACAGGGTACCAAAACATTCAGTACTTC. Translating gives CASSVTGYQNIQYF.

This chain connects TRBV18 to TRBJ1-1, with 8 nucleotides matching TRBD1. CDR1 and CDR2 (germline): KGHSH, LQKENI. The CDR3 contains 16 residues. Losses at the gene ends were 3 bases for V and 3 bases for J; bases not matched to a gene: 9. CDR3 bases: TGTGCCAGCTCACCTCTAGAGGACAGGGTCGACACTGAAGCTTTCTTT. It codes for CASSPLEDRVDTEAFF.

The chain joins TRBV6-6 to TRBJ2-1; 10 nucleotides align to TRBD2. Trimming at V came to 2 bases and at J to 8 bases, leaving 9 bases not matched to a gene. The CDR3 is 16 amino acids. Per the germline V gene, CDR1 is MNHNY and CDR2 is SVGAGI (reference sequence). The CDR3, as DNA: TGTGCCAGCAGTTACGGAGCGGGAGGGTACGGGGATGAGCAGTTCTTC. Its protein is CASSYGAGGYGDEQFF.

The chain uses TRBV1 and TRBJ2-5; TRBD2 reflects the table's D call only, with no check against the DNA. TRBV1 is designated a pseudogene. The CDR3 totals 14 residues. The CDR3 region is CTSSQDDREETQYF. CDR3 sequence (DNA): TGCACCAGCAGCCAAGATGACCGGGAAGAGACCCAGTACTTC.

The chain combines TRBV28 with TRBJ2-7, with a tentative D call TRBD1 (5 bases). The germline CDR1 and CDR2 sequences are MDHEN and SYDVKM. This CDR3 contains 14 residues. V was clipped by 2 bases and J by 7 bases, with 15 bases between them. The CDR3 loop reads CASSLVQGLVEQYF. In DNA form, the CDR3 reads TGTGCCAGCAGTTTAGTCCAGGGATTAGTAGAGCAGTACTTC.

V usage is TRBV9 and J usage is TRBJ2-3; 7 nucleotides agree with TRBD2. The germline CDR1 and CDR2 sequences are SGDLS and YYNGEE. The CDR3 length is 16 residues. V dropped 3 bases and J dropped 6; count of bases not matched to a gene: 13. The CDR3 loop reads CASSARDYKGRDTQYF. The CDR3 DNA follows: TGTGCCAGCAGCGCACGGGACTATAAAGGACGGGATACGCAGTATTTT.

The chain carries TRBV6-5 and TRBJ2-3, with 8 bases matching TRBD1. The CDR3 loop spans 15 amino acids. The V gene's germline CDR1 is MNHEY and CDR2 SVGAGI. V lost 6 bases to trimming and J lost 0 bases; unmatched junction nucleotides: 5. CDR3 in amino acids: CASRESGGSTDTQYF. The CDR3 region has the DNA TGTGCCAGCAGGGAATCAGGGGGCAGCACAGATACGCAGTATTTT.

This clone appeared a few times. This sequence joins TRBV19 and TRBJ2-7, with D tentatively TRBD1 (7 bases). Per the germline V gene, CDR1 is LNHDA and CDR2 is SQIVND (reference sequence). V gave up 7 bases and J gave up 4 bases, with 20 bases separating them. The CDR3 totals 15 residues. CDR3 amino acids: CASNDPTRGAYEQYF. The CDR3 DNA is TGTGCCAGTAACGACCCCACCAGGGGGGCGTACGAGCAGTACTTC.

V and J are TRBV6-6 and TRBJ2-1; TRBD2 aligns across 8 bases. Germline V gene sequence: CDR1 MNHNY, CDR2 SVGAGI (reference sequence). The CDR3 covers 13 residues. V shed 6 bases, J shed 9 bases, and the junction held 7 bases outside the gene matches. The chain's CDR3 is CASRTSGSSEQFF. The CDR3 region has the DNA TGTGCCAGCAGGACGAGCGGGAGTTCTGAGCAGTTCTTC.

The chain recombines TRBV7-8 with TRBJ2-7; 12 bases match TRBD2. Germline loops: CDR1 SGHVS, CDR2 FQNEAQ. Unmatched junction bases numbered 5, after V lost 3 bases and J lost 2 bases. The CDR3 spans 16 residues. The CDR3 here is CASSFTSGGPPYEQYF. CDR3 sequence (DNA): TGTGCCAGCAGCTTCACTAGCGGGGGGCCACCCTACGAGCAGTACTTC.

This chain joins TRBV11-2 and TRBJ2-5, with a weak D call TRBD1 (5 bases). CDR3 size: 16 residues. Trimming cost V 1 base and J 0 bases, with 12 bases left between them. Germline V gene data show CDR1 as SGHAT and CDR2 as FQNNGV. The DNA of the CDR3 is TGTGCCAGCAGCTTAGGGGCAGGGCCCTACCAAGAGACCCAGTACTTC. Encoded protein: CASSLGAGPYQETQYF. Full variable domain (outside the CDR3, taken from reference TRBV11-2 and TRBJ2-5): EAGVAQSPRYKIIEKRQSVAFWCNPISGHATLYWYQQILGQGPKLLIQFQNNGVVDDSQLPKDRFSAERLKGVDSTLKIQPAKLEDSAVYLCASSLGAGPYQETQYFGPGTRLLVL.

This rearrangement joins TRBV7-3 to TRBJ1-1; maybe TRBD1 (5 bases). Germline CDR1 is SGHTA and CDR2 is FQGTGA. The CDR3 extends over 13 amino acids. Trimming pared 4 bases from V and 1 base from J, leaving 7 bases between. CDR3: CASSSQENTEAFF. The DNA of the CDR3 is TGTGCCAGCAGCTCACAGGAGAACACTGAAGCTTTCTTT.

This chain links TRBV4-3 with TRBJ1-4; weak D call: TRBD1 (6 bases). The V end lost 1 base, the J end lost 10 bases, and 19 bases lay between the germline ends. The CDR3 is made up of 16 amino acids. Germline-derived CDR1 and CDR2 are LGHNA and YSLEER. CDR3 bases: TGCGCCAGCAGCCAAGGATTCGGGACAAGCAATATAAAACTGTTTTTT. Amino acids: CASSQGFGTSNIKLFF.

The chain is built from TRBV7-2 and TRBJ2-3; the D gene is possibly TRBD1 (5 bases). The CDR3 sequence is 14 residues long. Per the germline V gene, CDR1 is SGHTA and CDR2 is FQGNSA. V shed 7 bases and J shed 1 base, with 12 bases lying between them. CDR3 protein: CASTDKGGTDTQYF. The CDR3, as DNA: TGTGCCAGCACGGATAAAGGGGGCACAGATACGCAGTATTTT.

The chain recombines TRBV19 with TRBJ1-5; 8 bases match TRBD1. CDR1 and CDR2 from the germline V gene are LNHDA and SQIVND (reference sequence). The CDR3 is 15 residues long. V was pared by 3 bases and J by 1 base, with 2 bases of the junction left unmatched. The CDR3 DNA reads TGTGCCAGTAGTATCAACAGGGGGAGCAATCAGCCCCAGCATTTT. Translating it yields CASSINRGSNQPQHF.